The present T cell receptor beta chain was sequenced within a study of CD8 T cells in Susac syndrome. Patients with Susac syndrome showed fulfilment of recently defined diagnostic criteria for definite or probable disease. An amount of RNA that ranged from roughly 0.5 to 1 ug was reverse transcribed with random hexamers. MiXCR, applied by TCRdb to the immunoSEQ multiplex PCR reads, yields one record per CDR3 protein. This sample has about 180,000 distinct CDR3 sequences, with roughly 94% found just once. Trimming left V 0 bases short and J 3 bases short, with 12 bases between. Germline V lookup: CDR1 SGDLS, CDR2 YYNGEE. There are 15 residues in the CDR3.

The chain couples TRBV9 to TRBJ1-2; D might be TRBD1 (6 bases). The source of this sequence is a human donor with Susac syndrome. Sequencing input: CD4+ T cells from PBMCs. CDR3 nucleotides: TGTGCCAGCAGCGTAGGCCACAGGGAAGACTATGGCTACACCTTC. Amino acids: CASSVGHREDYGYTF.